This is a list of T cell receptor beta chains from one sample in a study of human T cells and chemical hapten exposure. Each CDR3 protein gets one entry after TCRdb re-called the RACE reads with MiXCR. The sample lists about 87,000 distinct CDR3 sequences, 8% to 10% occurring once. Material: whole blood, obtained in connection with sensitization to the hapten diphenylcyclopropenone (DPC). The receptors shown here come from a middle-aged woman with alopecia areata. Some clones in this sample may be carry-over from other donors' samples. The CDR3 runs from the conserved cysteine through the conserved F or W. A D gene is named only where the DNA matches it firmly.

d_call v_call cdr3_aa
NA TRBV11-2 CASSFAGEQFF
NA TRBV29-1 CSVGSKGGNNEQFF
NA TRBV28 CASSPPGGATDTQYF
NA TRBV12-3/TRBV12-4 CASSLGGRSSTDTQYF
TRBD2 TRBV6-6 CASSPGGGNTGELFF
TRBD2 TRBV11-1 CASSVVASGGRVVGELFF
TRBD2 TRBV2 CASTLPLGLAGGRYEQFF
TRBD1 TRBV15 CATSSRDSIYNEQFF
NA TRBV6-2/TRBV6-3 CASSYEPDGYTF
NA TRBV27 CASSLSRGSNQPQHF
TRBD1 TRBV10-1 CASSQTGSRLTDTQYF
NA TRBV2 CASRGEVLEQFF
TRBD1 TRBV10-3 CAISEPPASDRSMNTEAFF
NA TRBV25-1 CASTDGPQETQYF
NA TRBV5-1 CASSRFGEQYF
NA TRBV4-1 CASSQALNLNYGYTF
NA TRBV11-2 CASSLLEAGLIGELFF
NA TRBV18 CASSPPLAGIGGYTF
NA TRBV5-1 CASSLGQGLEQYF
NA TRBV12-3/TRBV12-4 CASSSEAPEAFF
NA TRBV11-3 CASSLDEGRGRYNEQFF
NA TRBV29-1 CSGMDTGELFF
NA TRBV9 CASSPRGAGSYNEQFF
NA TRBV7-2 CASSLVDSSYNEQFF
NA TRBV7-6 CASSRTNYNEQFF
NA TRBV6-2/TRBV6-3 CASSSGTESTDTQYF
NA TRBV7-2 CASSLAGTTPLHF
NA TRBV6-2/TRBV6-3 CASSDSRGQPQHF
TRBD1 TRBV6-6 CASSWRQGDQPQHF
NA TRBV18 CASSLYVSSYNEQFF
TRBD1 TRBV12-3/TRBV12-4 CASREGDRGLYGYTF
NA TRBV20-1 CSAWGPAGYNEQFF
NA TRBV7-9 CASSGVPGANVLTF
NA TRBV11-2 CASSLSYTGELFF
NA TRBV6-6 CASSYSRRGNNQPQHF
TRBD1 TRBV3-1 CASSPDRDDNQPQHF
NA TRBV4-3 CASSQERGATNEKLFF
TRBD2 TRBV29-1 CSVGGVRDFPYEQYF
NA TRBV6-6 CASSYDRQANTEAFF
TRBD2 TRBV3-1 CASSPASGGANEQFF
NA TRBV18 CASSPPVRDTEAFF
NA TRBV4-3 CASSQDDGYETQYF
NA TRBV7-2 CASSSTARETQYF
TRBD1 TRBV19 CASSIGMGTGTYEQYF
NA TRBV12-3/TRBV12-4 CASSLGRGYNEQFF
NA TRBV12-3/TRBV12-4 CASSLGRRNTEAFF
NA TRBV28 CASSLSGAGEKLFF
TRBD1 TRBV7-2 CASSLQGDGYGYTF
NA TRBV4-1 CASSQDAPQKLYGYTF
TRBD2 TRBV7-8 CASSLGTSGGLESEFF
NA TRBV7-6 CASSPRRSLNTGELFF
NA TRBV3-1 CASSQGFVAGAYEQYF
NA TRBV19 CASSSSRNTIYF
TRBD1 TRBV12-3/TRBV12-4 CASSFPGQVNYGYTF
NA TRBV10-3 CAISESRIPQFF
NA TRBV28 CASSFAGLKEKLFF
NA TRBV4-3 CASSQGGANVLTF
NA TRBV9 CASSVRSTDTQYF
TRBD1 TRBV4-3 CASSLNPQGATEAFF
NA TRBV7-2 CASSFTGGDTIYF